Below, 14 T cell receptor beta chains from the same sample are listed, as sequenced in a study of blood T cell repertoires in COVID-19. The method was immunoSEQ multiplex PCR; TCRdb's version includes in-frame clones alone and lacks a portion of them. The sample includes some 300,000 clones, approximately 90% of them seen just once. The sequenced sample consisted of peripheral blood. These receptors all come from a man in his late teens or twenties with active or convalescent COVID-19.

The rearrangement joins TRBV27 to TRBJ2-7; perhaps TRBD1 as D (6 bases). Trimming shortened V by 5 bases and J by 4 bases, and 12 bases separated the two germline ends. From germline, CDR1 is MNHEY and CDR2 SMNVEV (reference sequence). This CDR3 comprises 13 residues. The CDR3: CASSNREAYEQYF. Written as DNA, the CDR3 is TGTGCCAGCAGTAACAGGGAAGCTTACGAGCAGTACTTC.

This chain connects TRBV13 to TRBJ2-7; possibly TRBD1 for D (6 bases). V was cut by 5 bases and J by 2 bases, with 16 bases left in between. CDR3 length equals 15 residues. CDR1 is PRHDT and CDR2 is FYEKMQ in the germline V gene (reference sequence). CDR3 bases: TGTGCCAGCAGCACATTACAGGGTCCAGCCTACGAGCAGTACTTC. Translated, it gives CASSTLQGPAYEQYF.

J is TRBJ1-5 and V is TRBV2; D remains unclear. Trimming took off 5 bases at V and 1 base at J, with 6 bases between the two ends. Looked up from germline, CDR1 is SNHLY and CDR2 is FYNNEI. This CDR3 comprises 13 residues. CDR3 in amino acids: CASSFQSNQPQHF. The CDR3 region has the DNA TGTGCCAGCAGTTTTCAAAGCAATCAGCCCCAGCATTTT.

V gene TRBV5-4 combines with J gene TRBJ2-2; no definite D call. Trimming shortened V by 4 bases and J by 3 bases, and 13 bases separated the two germline ends. CDR3 length: 15 residues. CDR1 is SGHNT, CDR2 YYREEE, per germline (reference sequence). The CDR3 DNA reads as TGTGCCAGCAGCCCCGGGTTGTTAGACACCGGGGAGCTGTTTTTT. Encoded protein: CASSPGLLDTGELFF.

The chain is built from TRBV6-1 and TRBJ1-1; 7 nucleotides line up with TRBD1. The CDR3 spans 17 residues. Germline assignment: CDR1 MNHNS and CDR2 SASEGT. V dropped 4 bases and J dropped 1; count of bases not matched to a gene: 12. The CDR3 DNA follows: TGTGCCAGCAGTGGCAGTCCGGCAGGGGGAGGGAACACTGAAGCTTTCTTT. Encoded protein: CASSGSPAGGGNTEAFF.

The V and J genes are TRBV7-9 and TRBJ2-7, with 9 positions matching TRBD1. The V and J ends lost 5 bases and 4 bases, in that order; junction bases with no gene match: 15. Germline CDR1 reads SEHNR; CDR2 reads FQNEAQ (reference sequence). The CDR3 length is 17 residues. CDR3 coding DNA: TGTGCCAGCAGCCTATGGAGAGGGACAGGGTGGACTTACGAGCAGTACTTC. Translated: CASSLWRGTGWTYEQYF.

V is TRBV28 and J is TRBJ2-7; weak D call: TRBD1 (5 bases). In germline, CDR1 is MDHEN, CDR2 SYDVKM. The CDR3 contains 10 residues. The ends were cut back, 7 bases at V and 5 bases at J, with 6 bases in the middle. The CDR3 region is CASKGNEQYF. In DNA, the CDR3 is TGTGCCAGCAAGGGGAACGAGCAGTACTTC.

The chain uses TRBV7-9 and TRBJ2-5, with 7 bases that match TRBD1. The germline gives CDR1 SEHNR, CDR2 FQNEAQ (reference sequence). V was pared by 5 bases and J by 5 bases, with 5 bases of the junction left unmatched. The CDR3 has 13 residues. The chain's CDR3 is CASSQTGWETQYF. The CDR3, as DNA: TGTGCCAGCAGCCAGACAGGGTGGGAGACCCAGTACTTC.

V is TRBV5-5 and J is TRBJ2-6, with TRBD1 identical over 9 bases. CDR1 is SGHKS, CDR2 YYEKEE, per germline (reference sequence). Trimming cost V 5 bases and J 2 bases; bases outside gene matches: 5. The CDR3 covers 16 residues. CDR3 protein: CASSWDRVTGANVLTF. DNA of the CDR3: TGTGCCAGCAGTTGGGACAGGGTAACTGGGGCCAACGTCCTGACTTTC.

The J gene is TRBJ2-7, the V gene TRBV28; no reliable D call. V lost 6 bases and J 1 base, leaving 13 bases between the germline ends. This CDR3 contains 14 residues. The V gene's germline CDR1 is MDHEN and CDR2 SYDVKM. The CDR3 loop is CASRSEIESYEQYF. The CDR3 DNA follows: TGTGCCAGCAGATCCGAAATAGAGTCCTACGAGCAGTACTTC.

The V and J genes are TRBV6-5 and TRBJ2-5; no clear D. The CDR3 is made up of 12 amino acids. The germline V gene encodes CDR1 MNHEY and CDR2 SVGAGI. V lost 0 bases to trimming and J lost 4 bases, with 3 bases between them. Here the CDR3 reads CASSYSRETQYF. In nucleotides, the CDR3 is TGTGCCAGCAGTTACTCGAGAGAGACCCAGTACTTC.

This clone was detected a few times. The chain couples TRBV7-8 to TRBJ1-4; no firm D call. Trimming removed 10 bases from V and 0 bases from J, with 15 bases in between. CDR3 length equals 15 residues. Per germline, CDR1 SGHVS and CDR2 FQNEAQ. CDR3 sequence reads: CATKGPGTTNEKLFF. CDR3 coding DNA: TGTGCCACGAAGGGTCCCGGGACAACTAATGAAAAACTGTTTTTT.

V usage is TRBV6-5 and J usage is TRBJ1-2, with D perhaps matching TRBD1 (5 bases). The CDR3 is 15 residues long. V lost 5 bases and J lost 5, with 18 bases in between. Germline V gene data show CDR1 as MNHEY and CDR2 as SVGAGI. CDR3: CASSRLDRNSYGYTF. The CDR3 DNA reads TGTGCCAGCAGTCGACTAGACAGAAATTCTTATGGCTACACCTTC.

V usage is TRBV7-9 and J usage is TRBJ2-5; D is perhaps TRBD1 (5 bases). V shed 8 bases and J shed 1 base, with 8 bases lying between them. This CDR3 spans 12 amino acids. CDR1 and CDR2 from the germline V gene are SEHNR and FQNEAQ (reference sequence). This CDR3 reads CASRQIQETQYF. The CDR3 DNA reads as TGTGCCAGCCGACAGATCCAAGAGACCCAGTACTTC.